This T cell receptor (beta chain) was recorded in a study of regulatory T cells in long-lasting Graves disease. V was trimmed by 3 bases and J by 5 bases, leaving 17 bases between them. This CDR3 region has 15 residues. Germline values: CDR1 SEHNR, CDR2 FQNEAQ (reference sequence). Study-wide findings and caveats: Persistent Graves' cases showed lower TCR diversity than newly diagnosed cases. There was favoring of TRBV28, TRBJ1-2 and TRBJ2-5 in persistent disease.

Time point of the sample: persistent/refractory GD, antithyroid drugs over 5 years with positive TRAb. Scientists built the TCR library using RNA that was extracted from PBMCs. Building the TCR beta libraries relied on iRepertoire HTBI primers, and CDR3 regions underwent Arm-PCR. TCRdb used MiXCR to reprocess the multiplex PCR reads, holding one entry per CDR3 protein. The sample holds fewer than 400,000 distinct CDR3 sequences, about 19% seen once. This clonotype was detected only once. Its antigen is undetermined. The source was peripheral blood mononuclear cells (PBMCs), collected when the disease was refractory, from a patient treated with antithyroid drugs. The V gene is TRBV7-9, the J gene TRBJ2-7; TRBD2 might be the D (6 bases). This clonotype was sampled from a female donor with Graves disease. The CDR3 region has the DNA TGTGCCAGCAGCTTGGGGGGATTAGGGAACGACGAGCAGTACTTC. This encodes CASSLGGLGNDEQYF. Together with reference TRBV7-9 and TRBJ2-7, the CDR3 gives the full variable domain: DTGVSQNPRHKITKRGQNVTFRCDPISEHNRLYWYRQTLGQGPEFLTYFQNEAQLEKSRLLSDRFSAERPKGSFSTLEIQRTEQGDSAMYLCASSLGGLGNDEQYFGPGTRLTVT.